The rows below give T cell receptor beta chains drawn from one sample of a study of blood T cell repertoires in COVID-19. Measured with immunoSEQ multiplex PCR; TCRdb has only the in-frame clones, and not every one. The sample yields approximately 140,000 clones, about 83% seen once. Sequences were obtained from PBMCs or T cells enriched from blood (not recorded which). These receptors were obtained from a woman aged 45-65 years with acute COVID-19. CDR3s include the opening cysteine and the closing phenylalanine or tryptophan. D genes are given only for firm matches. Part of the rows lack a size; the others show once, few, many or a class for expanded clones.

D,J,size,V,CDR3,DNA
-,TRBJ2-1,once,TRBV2,CASTKINEQFF,TGTGCCAGTACTAAAATCAATGAGCAGTTCTTC
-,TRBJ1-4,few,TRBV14,CASSQVTAGRNEKLFF,TGTGCCAGCAGCCAAGTGACAGCCGGGCGTAATGAAAAACTGTTTTTT
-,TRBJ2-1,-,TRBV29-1,CSVNRVTEQFF,TGCAGCGTGAACAGGGTTACCGAGCAGTTCTTC
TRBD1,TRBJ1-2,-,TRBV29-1,CSVGGLPTTGARGYTF,TGCAGCGTTGGAGGATTGCCCACGACAGGGGCGAGGGGCTACACCTTC
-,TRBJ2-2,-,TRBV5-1,CASSGIAANTGELFF,TGCGCCAGCAGCGGAATAGCGGCAAACACCGGGGAGCTGTTTTTT
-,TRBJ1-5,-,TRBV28,CASILSRGGGQPQHF,TGTGCCAGCATCCTCTCAAGGGGCGGGGGTCAGCCCCAGCATTTT
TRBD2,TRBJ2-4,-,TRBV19,CASSPGGVSRSAKNIQYF,TGTGCCAGTAGTCCCGGGGGGGTTAGCCGATCAGCCAAAAACATTCAGTACTTC
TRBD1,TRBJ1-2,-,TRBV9,CASSASGTVDGYTF,TGTGCCAGCAGCGCCTCCGGGACAGTGGATGGCTACACCTTC
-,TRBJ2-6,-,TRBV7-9,CASHQSVFSGANVLTF,TGTGCCAGCCATCAGAGCGTTTTCTCTGGGGCCAACGTCCTGACTTTC
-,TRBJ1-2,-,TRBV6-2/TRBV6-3,CASSYSGGNYGYTF,TGTGCCAGCAGTTACTCGGGAGGAAACTATGGCTACACCTTC
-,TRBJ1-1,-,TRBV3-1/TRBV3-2,CASSQRGGRNTEAFF,TGTGCCAGCAGCCAAAGGGGGGGCAGGAACACTGAAGCTTTCTTT
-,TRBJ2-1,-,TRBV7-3,CASSLIPAIDSYNEQFF,TGTGCCAGCAGCTTAATCCCAGCGATAGACTCCTACAATGAGCAGTTCTTC
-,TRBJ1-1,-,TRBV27,CASSPRTSLFAEAFF,TGTGCCAGCAGTCCCCGGACAAGTCTTTTTGCTGAAGCTTTCTTT
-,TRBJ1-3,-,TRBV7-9,CASSSINTIYF,TGTGCCAGCAGCTCCATAAACACCATATATTTT
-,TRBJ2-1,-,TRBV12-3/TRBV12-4,CASSPNYNEQFF,TGTGCCAGCAGCCCTAACTACAATGAGCAGTTCTTC
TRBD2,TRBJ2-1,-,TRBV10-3,CAISDLGSGRARNEQFF,TGTGCCATCAGTGATCTGGGGAGCGGGAGGGCCCGCAATGAGCAGTTCTTC
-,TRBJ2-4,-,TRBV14,CASSQSSLAKNIQYF,TGTGCCAGCAGCCAATCCAGTCTAGCCAAAAACATTCAGTACTTC
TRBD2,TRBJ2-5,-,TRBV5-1,CASSSRTSANHGSQETQYF,TGCGCCAGCAGCTCTCGGACTAGCGCCAACCACGGTTCACAAGAGACCCAGTACTTC
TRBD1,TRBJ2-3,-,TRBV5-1,CASSLDGQGSDTQYF,TGCGCCAGCAGCTTGGACGGACAGGGATCAGATACGCAGTATTTT
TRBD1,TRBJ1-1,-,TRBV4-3,CASSRGDRGLTEAFF,TGCGCCAGCAGCCGCGGTGACAGGGGGCTGACTGAAGCTTTCTTT
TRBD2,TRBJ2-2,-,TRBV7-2,CASSLTSGGTGELFF,TGTGCCAGCAGCCTGACTAGCGGGGGAACCGGGGAGCTGTTTTTT
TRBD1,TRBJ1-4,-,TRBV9,CASSVAGQGGEKLFF,TGTGCCAGCAGCGTAGCGGGACAGGGAGGCGAAAAACTGTTTTTT
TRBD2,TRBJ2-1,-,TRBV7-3,CASPSGVAGASSYNEQFF,TGTGCCAGCCCAAGTGGGGTAGCGGGAGCGAGCTCCTACAATGAGCAGTTCTTC
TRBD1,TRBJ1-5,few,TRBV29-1,CSVAETGDQPQHF,TGCAGCGTTGCTGAGACAGGGGATCAGCCCCAGCATTTT
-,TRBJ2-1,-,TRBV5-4,CASSLAGSSSYNEQFF,TGTGCCAGCAGCTTAGCGGGTAGCAGCTCCTACAATGAGCAGTTCTTC
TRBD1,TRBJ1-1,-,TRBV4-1,CASSPDRANTEAFF,TGCGCCAGCAGCCCGGACAGGGCGAACACTGAAGCTTTCTTT
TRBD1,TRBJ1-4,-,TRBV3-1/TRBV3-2,CASSQGRTGEELFF,TGTGCCAGCAGCCAAGGGCGGACAGGGGAAGAACTGTTTTTT
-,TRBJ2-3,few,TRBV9,CASSAGFSTDTQYF,TGTGCCAGCAGCGCCGGGTTTAGCACAGATACGCAGTATTTT
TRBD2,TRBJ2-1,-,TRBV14,CASSQRTSGLYNEQFF,TGTGCCAGCAGCCAGAGGACTAGCGGTCTTTACAATGAGCAGTTCTTC
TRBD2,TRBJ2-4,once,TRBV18,CASSPPGTSGRGNIQYF,TGTGCCAGCTCACCGCCGGGGACTAGCGGGAGGGGAAACATTCAGTACTTC
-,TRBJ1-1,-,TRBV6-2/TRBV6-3,CASSYSTRVGNTEAFF,TGTGCCAGCAGTTACTCGACGAGGGTCGGGAACACTGAAGCTTTCTTT
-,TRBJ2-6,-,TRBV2,CASSVELVPGANVLTF,TGTGCCAGCAGTGTAGAGTTAGTACCTGGGGCCAACGTCCTGACTTTC
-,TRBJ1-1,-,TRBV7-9,CASSLPQAEAFF,TGTGCCAGCAGCTTACCTCAGGCAGAAGCTTTCTTT
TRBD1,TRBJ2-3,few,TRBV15,CATSRRQGWGTDTQYF,TGTGCCACCAGCAGGCGACAGGGATGGGGCACAGATACGCAGTATTTT
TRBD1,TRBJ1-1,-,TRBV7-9,CASSLSGTENTEAFF,TGTGCCAGCAGCTTATCGGGGACAGAGAACACTGAAGCTTTCTTT
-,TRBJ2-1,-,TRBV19,CASSNLGSDNEQFF,TGTGCCAGTAGTAACCTAGGAAGCGACAATGAGCAGTTCTTC
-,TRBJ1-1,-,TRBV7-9,CASSPRIQGRVNTEAFF,TGTGCCAGCAGCCCACGAATACAGGGAAGGGTGAACACTGAAGCTTTCTTT